This T cell receptor beta chain was identified in a study of T cells after yellow fever vaccination. Regarding the study as a whole: The CD4 compartment and the CD8 compartment contained a small share of clonotypes in common.

This clonotype was found a few times. Its target is unknown. Germline V gives CDR1 SNHLY, CDR2 FYNNEI. The CDR3 covers 13 residues. The ends lost 4 bases at V and 3 bases at J; junction bases unmatched: 2. Universal primer sites and UMIs were introduced during 5'RACE template-switching synthesis of TCR cDNA. TCRdb analysed the 5' RACE reads with MiXCR anew, one entry per CDR3 protein. The repertoire has a few hundred thousand distinct CDR3 sequences, more than 8.5% of them found once; the top ten carry approximately 19%. This material consisted of PBMCs, taken on the day of the first yellow fever vaccination. The chain carries TRBV2 and TRBJ2-5; 7 bases are shared with TRBD1. This TCR came from a man younger than 30 who received the YFV17D yellow fever vaccine. DNA of the CDR3: TGTGCCAGCAGTGTGGACAGGAAAGAGACCCAGTACTTC. Amino acids: CASSVDRKETQYF.